This TCR beta chain derives from a study of CD8+ T cells in alopecia areata. Study as a whole: Tofacitinib was given for 6 to 18 months, then stopped for 6 months.

RNA was isolated and reverse transcribed to cDNA, the sequencing template. The table came from immunoSEQ multiplex PCR; TCRdb's copy has only in-frame clones and leaves some out. The table shows approximately 280,000 clones, with 58% occurring only once. Whole-study results and caveats: Tofacitinib significantly decreased scalp clonality and expanded CD8+ clones among top 100. Higher clonality was seen in lesional scalp than in normal scalp, especially in alopecia totalis/universalis.

The CDR3 length is 14 residues. From germline, CDR1 is MGHRA and CDR2 YSYEKL. V lost 0 bases to trimming and J lost 4 bases, with 9 bases between them. Notes on this clone: Its antigen remains unidentified.

The treatment is: oral pan-JAK inhibitor, 5-10 mg twice daily. Researchers took lesional scalp punch biopsies and peripheral blood from people who were alopecia areata patients. The source of this sequence is a human donor with alopecia areata. This rearrangement joins TRBV4-1 to TRBJ1-2; perhaps TRBD1 as D (5 bases). The sample consisted of CD4+ T cells sorted from blood, taken at week 24, from a patient treated with tofacitinib. Here the CDR3 reads CASSQEEGFYGYTF. The CDR3 region has the DNA TGCGCCAGCAGCCAAGAGGAGGGGTTCTATGGCTACACCTTC.